The 18 T cell receptor beta chains below all came from one sample that was sequenced in a study of early T cells in non-severe SARS-CoV-2 infection. TCRdb redid the calling of the 5' RACE reads with MiXCR, one entry per CDR3 protein. The sample lists over 45,000 distinct CDR3 sequences, approximately 16% occurring once. The source was whole blood, collected at baseline. These receptors came from an adult who was a healthcare worker with PCR-confirmed SARS-CoV-2 infection or an uninfected control (not recorded which).

The J gene is TRBJ2-1, the V gene TRBV7-6; 8 bases agree with TRBD2. CDR3 length: 14 amino acids. The V gene end was trimmed by 1 base and the J gene end by 6 bases; junction bases not matched to a gene: 2. Germline V CDR1 and CDR2: SGHVS, FNYEAQ. The CDR3 DNA reads as TGTGCCAGCAGCTTAGAAGCGGGAGTCAATGAGCAGTTCTTC. Amino acids: CASSLEAGVNEQFF. The variable domain in full, with the rest retrieved from reference TRBV7-6 and TRBJ2-1, is GAGVSQSPRYKVTKRGQDVALRCDPISGHVSLYWYRQALGQGPEFLTYFNYEAQQDKSGLPNDRFSAERPEGSISTLTIQRTEQRDSAMYRCASSLEAGVNEQFFGPGTRLTVL.

The chain joins TRBV11-2 to TRBJ2-6; D is unclear. CDR1 SGHAT and CDR2 FQNNGV come from the germline V gene. Trimming took off 4 bases at V and 2 bases at J, with 18 bases between the two ends. This CDR3 region has 18 residues. Here the CDR3 reads CASSSPVGYSPGANVLTF. The CDR3 nucleotides read TGTGCCAGCAGCTCCCCAGTTGGGTACTCGCCTGGGGCCAACGTCCTGACTTTC.

The J gene is TRBJ2-1, the V gene TRBV25-1; 8 nucleotides align to TRBD2. The ends lost 2 bases at V and 7 bases at J; junction bases unmatched: 10. CDR1 is MGHDK and CDR2 is SYGVNS in the germline V gene. This CDR3 is built from 16 residues. CDR3: CASSEGIGRAFNEQFF. In DNA, the CDR3 is TGTGCCAGCAGTGAAGGGATCGGGAGGGCCTTTAATGAGCAGTTCTTC.

This clonotype was picked up a small number of times. This chain uses TRBV3-1 with TRBJ1-4, with D possibly matching TRBD1 (6 bases). Germline-derived CDR1 and CDR2 are LGHDT and YNNKEL (reference sequence). Trimming shortened V by 0 bases and J by 7 bases, and 12 bases separated the two germline ends. The CDR3 sequence is 15 residues long. CDR3 loop: CASSQEGGLGEKLFF. CDR3 coding DNA: TGTGCCAGCAGCCAAGAAGGGGGATTAGGTGAAAAACTGTTTTTT.

The chain recombines TRBV5-1 with TRBJ2-5; D might be TRBD2 (5 bases). This CDR3 is 16 amino acids long. Trimming took off 1 base at V and 1 base at J, with 14 bases between the two ends. From germline, CDR1 is SGHRS and CDR2 YFSETQ. Written as DNA, the CDR3 is TGCGCCAGCAGCTTGTTACGGGGTGGTAGCCAAGAGACCCAGTACTTC. The encoded protein is CASSLLRGGSQETQYF. Supplemented by reference TRBV5-1 and TRBJ2-5, the full variable domain reads KAGVTQTPRYLIKTRGQQVTLSCSPISGHRSVSWYQQTPGQGLQFLFEYFSETQRNKGNFPGRFSGRQFSNSRSEMNVSTLELGDSALYLCASSLLRGGSQETQYFGPGTRLLVL.

This clonotype was observed a handful of times. V usage is TRBV18 and J usage is TRBJ2-5, with D hard to call. Germline values: CDR1 KGHSH, CDR2 LQKENI. The V end lost 2 bases, the J end lost 0 bases, and 4 bases lay between the germline ends. The CDR3 has 13 residues. DNA for the CDR3: TGTGCCAGCTCACCAGGCAACCAAGAGACCCAGTACTTC. Protein sequence: CASSPGNQETQYF.

V and J are TRBV28 and TRBJ2-3, with TRBD1 as a possible D gene (6 bases). The germline CDR1 and CDR2 sequences are MDHEN and SYDVKM. Trimming took 6 bases from V and 0 from J, leaving 10 bases between them. This CDR3 has 14 residues. The DNA for the CDR3 is TGTGCCAGCAGGCCCAGGGGAAGCACAGATACGCAGTATTTT. Translation gives CASRPRGSTDTQYF.

The chain is built from TRBV20-1 and TRBJ2-7; D perhaps matches TRBD2 (5 bases). Germline CDR1 reads DFQATT; CDR2 reads SNEGSKA (reference sequence). V lost 0 bases to trimming and J lost 2 bases, with 11 bases between them. This CDR3 has 14 residues. CDR3 in amino acids: CSARDSSFPYEQYF. As DNA, the CDR3 is TGCAGTGCTAGAGACTCTAGCTTCCCCTACGAGCAGTACTTC.

The genes are TRBV27 and TRBJ1-6, with 8 bases lining up with TRBD1. Germline assignment: CDR1 MNHEY and CDR2 SMNVEV (reference sequence). V lost 3 bases, J lost 7 bases, and 5 bases stayed unmatched. This CDR3 has 15 residues. Here the CDR3 DNA reads TGTGCCAGCAGTTTCCGGACAGGGTCGAATTCACCCCTCCACTTT. Translating gives CASSFRTGSNSPLHF.

The chain has TRBV9 and TRBJ2-3; no definite D call. V dropped 4 bases and J dropped 4 bases, with 10 bases sitting between them. Germline loops: CDR1 SGDLS, CDR2 YYNGEE. CDR3 length: 13 amino acids. The DNA for the CDR3 is TGTGCCAGCAGCCCCCCGGGTGCAGATACGCAGTATTTT. This sequence encodes CASSPPGADTQYF.

The CDR3 region is CASSAQGTGELFF. The CDR3, as DNA: TGTGCCAGCAGCGCACAGGGAACCGGGGAGCTGTTTTTT. This chain links TRBV13 with TRBJ2-2, with a weak D call TRBD1 (6 bases). CDR1 PRHDT and CDR2 FYEKMQ come from the germline V gene (reference sequence). V was trimmed by 5 bases and J by 5 bases, leaving 9 bases between them. The CDR3 is 13 amino acids.

In the case of this clonotype: This could be a read error, since a much larger clone is one nucleotide away. The rearrangement links TRBV11-3 to TRBJ2-1, with D possibly being TRBD1 (5 bases). This CDR3 has 13 residues. Germline assignment: CDR1 SGHNT and CDR2 YENEEA. CDR3 DNA sequence: TGTGCCAGCAGTTTTAGCACAGGTTTGGAGCAGATCTTC. Its protein is CASSFSTGLEQIF.

The rearrangement links TRBV5-5 to TRBJ1-5; D is uncertain. Germline CDR1 SGHKS, CDR2 YYEKEE (reference sequence). This CDR3 is 14 amino acids long. The V and J ends lost 2 bases and 1 base respectively, with 7 bases between them. The CDR3 region is CASSFSHSNQPQHF. The CDR3 region has the DNA TGTGCCAGCAGCTTCTCTCACAGCAATCAGCCCCAGCATTTT.

The chain combines TRBV6-6 with TRBJ2-5; a weak D match, TRBD2 (6 bases). The CDR3 extends over 15 amino acids. Germline-derived CDR1 and CDR2 are MNHNY and SVGAGI (reference sequence). The V end lost 2 bases, the J end lost 5 bases, and 15 bases lay between the germline ends. The CDR3: CASSYGLGSAETQYF. The CDR3 DNA reads TGTGCCAGCAGTTACGGCCTCGGGAGTGCCGAGACCCAGTACTTC.

V is TRBV4-2 and J is TRBJ2-7; D is unresolved. Germline loops: CDR1 LGHNA, CDR2 YNFKEQ. The length of the CDR3 is 14 residues. Trimming stripped 4 bases from V and 1 base from J, with 11 bases between. The CDR3 is CASSRVQDSYEQYF. CDR3 nucleotide sequence: TGTGCCAGCAGCCGTGTGCAGGATTCCTACGAGCAGTACTTC.

This clonotype was found many times. The rearrangement links TRBV28 to TRBJ2-3; D not resolved. Germline V gives CDR1 MDHEN, CDR2 SYDVKM. The V end was cut by 3 bases, the J end by 0 bases, with 4 bases between. The length of the CDR3 is 13 residues. For the CDR3, the DNA is TGTGCCAGCAGTTTTGGGAGCACAGATACGCAGTATTTT. Translation: CASSFGSTDTQYF.

This clonotype was detected only a few times. This rearrangement joins TRBV19 to TRBJ2-1; 11 bases fit TRBD2. The junction had 8 bases not matched to a gene; V was cut back by 0 bases and J by 10 bases. The CDR3 is made up of 16 amino acids. Germline V CDR1 and CDR2: LNHDA, SQIVND (reference sequence). In DNA, the CDR3 is TGTGCCAGTAGTATAGAGGCTAGCGGGAGGCTCAGGGAGCAGTTCTTC. Its translation is CASSIEASGRLREQFF.

V is TRBV7-8 and J is TRBJ2-4, with 10 bases lining up with TRBD2. From germline, CDR1 is SGHVS and CDR2 FQNEAQ. This CDR3 spans 15 amino acids. Germline trimming cut 2 bases from V and 4 bases from J; bases unmatched to any gene: 2. The CDR3 sequence: CASSLRTSGKNIQYF. The CDR3 DNA sequence: TGTGCCAGCAGCTTACGGACTAGCGGAAAAAACATTCAGTACTTC.